The clone carrying this TCR beta chain was seen more than once but under ten times. What it recognizes is unknown. Deletions cut 3 bases from V and 2 bases from J, with 9 bases between. The length of the CDR3 is 14 residues. From germline, CDR1 is SEHNR and CDR2 FQNEAQ (reference sequence). The assay was immunoSEQ multiplex PCR, and TCRdb's table has in-frame clones only and misses some. The table includes about 90,000 clones, roughly 88% detected once. This entry belongs to a study of radiation and T cells in renal cell carcinoma. Described time point: blood 4 weeks post-SBRT, at nephrectomy. Indicated treatment: 15 Gy SBRT to primary tumor, nephrectomy 4 weeks later. After SBRT, blood was collected at 2 and 4 weeks, plus baseline. Clear cell pathology was present in this patient's renal cell carcinoma. Notes on the study in general: Baseline intratumoral clonotype presence is unknown without pretreatment biopsies. Top tumor clonotypes rose in blood 2 weeks post-radiation, then contracted.

The chain employs TRBV7-9 and TRBJ2-3, with unresolved D. Sequencing used blood, obtained from a patient whose treatment included radiotherapy and nephrectomy. The receptor was derived from a man in his sixties with renal cell carcinoma. CDR3 protein: CASSFDGPTDTQYF. Here the CDR3 DNA reads TGTGCCAGCAGCTTTGACGGGCCCACAGATACGCAGTATTTT.